The 29 T cell receptor beta chains below were found in one sample sequenced in a study of cytomegalovirus exposure and HLA in healthy donors. Amplification used 60 Vbeta primers and 13 Jbeta primers. Assay: immunoSEQ multiplex PCR; the TCRdb copy retains only in-frame clones and omits some. The table lists fewer than 200,000 clones, approximately 80% of them singletons. Sequencing was done on a sample of PBMCs. These receptor sequences come from a woman aged 30 to 39 in good health and CMV-seronegative.

This chain's CDR3 is CARKGVGVYEQYF. Here the CDR3 DNA reads TGTGCCAGAAAGGGGGTAGGAGTCTACGAGCAGTACTTC. The V and J genes are TRBV5-3 and TRBJ2-7, with D possibly TRBD1 on 6 matching bases. TRBV5-3 is an open reading frame whose function is uncertain. The V and J ends lost 6 bases and 3 bases respectively, with 13 bases between them. CDR3 size: 13 residues.

The rearrangement links TRBV5-5 to TRBJ2-7; no clear D gene. Per germline, CDR1 SGHKS and CDR2 YYEKEE (reference sequence). The length of the CDR3 is 14 residues. Trimming took 4 bases from V and 0 from J, leaving 11 bases between them. The CDR3 spells CASSLLAGSYEQYF. The CDR3 nucleotides read TGTGCCAGCAGCCTGCTGGCAGGCTCCTACGAGCAGTACTTC.

V is TRBV19 and J is TRBJ1-1; 8 positions agree with TRBD1. Trimming took 4 bases from V and 1 from J; bases not matched to a gene: 5. The CDR3 is 15 residues long. Germline CDR1 LNHDA, CDR2 SQIVND (reference sequence). The DNA for the CDR3 is TGTGCCAGTAGTAGAGGGGACAGGCGGAACACTGAAGCTTTCTTT. It is translated as CASSRGDRRNTEAFF. Together with reference TRBV19 and TRBJ1-1, the CDR3 gives the full variable domain: DGGITQSPKYLFRKEGQNVTLSCEQNLNHDAMYWYRQDPGQGLRLIYYSQIVNDFQKGDIAEGYSVSREKKESFPLTVTSAQKNPTAFYLCASSRGDRRNTEAFFGQGTRLTVV.

V and J are TRBV7-3 and TRBJ1-1, with D perhaps TRBD1 (6 bases). Germline CDR1 reads SGHTA; CDR2 reads FQGTGA. This CDR3 has 14 amino acids. The V end was cut by 0 bases, the J end by 1 base, with 6 bases between. This CDR3 is CASSLTGGNTEAFF. Written as DNA, the CDR3 is TGTGCCAGCAGCTTAACAGGGGGGAACACTGAAGCTTTCTTT.

The chain carries TRBV19 and TRBJ1-5, with D unclear. With 3 bases removed from V and 0 bases from J, the gap between germline ends came to 15 bases. The CDR3 covers 17 residues. In germline, CDR1 is LNHDA, CDR2 SQIVND (reference sequence). The CDR3 DNA reads as TGTGCCAGTAGTATTAGGTGGTCAGACAATAGCAATCAGCCCCAGCATTTT. It yields the protein CASSIRWSDNSNQPQHF. The full variable domain, rest sourced from reference TRBV19 and TRBJ1-5, is DGGITQSPKYLFRKEGQNVTLSCEQNLNHDAMYWYRQDPGQGLRLIYYSQIVNDFQKGDIAEGYSVSREKKESFPLTVTSAQKNPTAFYLCASSIRWSDNSNQPQHFGDGTRLSIL.

J is TRBJ1-1 and V is TRBV2, with 12 bases matching TRBD1. The length of the CDR3 is 17 residues. With 6 bases clipped from V and 0 bases from J, the junction kept 8 bases outside the gene matches. In germline, CDR1 is SNHLY, CDR2 FYNNEI. The CDR3 region is CASRWDRGLRMNTEAFF. The CDR3 nucleotides are TGTGCCAGCAGGTGGGACAGGGGGCTGAGGATGAACACTGAAGCTTTCTTT.

This clone was observed a handful of times. The chain joins TRBV5-1 to TRBJ1-6; D not certain. CDR1 and CDR2 (germline): SGHRS, YFSETQ. Trimming cost V 0 bases and J 9 bases, with 16 bases left between them. CDR3 length: 16 amino acids. The DNA for the CDR3 is TGCGCCAGCAGCTTGGGCTCACTATCTGAGGGTTCACCCCTCCACTTT. It encodes CASSLGSLSEGSPLHF.

The gene calls are TRBV6-5 and TRBJ1-1, with D possibly matching TRBD1 (6 bases). CDR1 and CDR2 (germline): MNHEY, SVGAGI. The CDR3 extends over 13 amino acids. Trimming removed 3 bases at V and 11 bases at J, with 16 bases between. This CDR3 reads CASSYPGTSRAFF. In nucleotides, the CDR3 is TGTGCCAGCAGTTATCCCGGGACATCCCGGGCTTTCTTT.

This clone was seen once. The rearrangement joins TRBV7-3 to TRBJ2-7, with 12 bases aligning to TRBD2. There are 18 residues in the CDR3. CDR1 is SGHTA and CDR2 is FQGTGA in the germline V gene. V was pared by 0 bases and J by 3 bases, with 9 bases of the junction left unmatched. Here the CDR3 DNA reads TGTGCCAGCAGCTTAACGAGTCTAGCGGGAGGGCCCTACTACGAGCAGTACTTC. This sequence encodes CASSLTSLAGGPYYEQYF.

The J gene is TRBJ2-1, the V gene TRBV29-1; 7 bases are shared with TRBD2. The V and J ends lost 5 bases and 4 bases, in that order; junction bases with no gene match: 8. CDR1 is SQVTM, CDR2 ANQGSEA, per germline. The CDR3 is 14 residues long. CDR3 sequence (DNA): TGCAGCGTTCTCCGGGGACTACCATACAATGAGCAGTTCTTC. Amino acid sequence: CSVLRGLPYNEQFF.

This chain links TRBV5-6 with TRBJ2-7, with D tentatively TRBD2 (6 bases). V was trimmed by 2 bases and J by 2 bases, leaving 20 bases between them. In germline, CDR1 is SGHDT, CDR2 YYEEEE. This CDR3 spans 17 amino acids. CDR3: CASSFFPSGGSPYEQYF. CDR3 sequence (DNA): TGTGCCAGCAGCTTTTTTCCTTCCGGGGGTAGCCCCTACGAGCAGTACTTC.

The CDR3 DNA reads TGTGCCAGCAGCTTAGCGTTTAGCGGGAGTAGCGAGCAGTACTTC. Its protein is CASSLAFSGSSEQYF. This chain links TRBV7-2 with TRBJ2-7, with 9 bases lining up with TRBD2. The J segment lost 6 bases and the V segment lost 0 bases, leaving 6 bases of the junction unmatched. Germline lookup yields CDR1 SGHTA and CDR2 FQGNSA. The CDR3 contains 15 residues.

The rearrangement links TRBV7-6 to TRBJ1-1; 7 bases map to TRBD1. Germline CDR1 is SGHVS and CDR2 is FNYEAQ. The CDR3 has 15 amino acids. V trimming: 2 bases; J trimming: 0 bases; junction bases outside the gene matches: 3. The CDR3 protein is CASSLRTGMNTEAFF. The CDR3 bases are TGTGCCAGCAGCTTACGGACAGGCATGAACACTGAAGCTTTCTTT.

This sequence joins TRBV5-6 and TRBJ2-5; the D gene is possibly TRBD2 (6 bases). Germline V gene data show CDR1 as SGHDT and CDR2 as YYEEEE. Deletions cut 6 bases from V and 5 bases from J, with 14 bases between. The CDR3 consists of 13 residues. CDR3 amino acids: CASTKLAGETQYF. The CDR3 DNA sequence: TGTGCCAGCACCAAACTAGCTGGGGAGACCCAGTACTTC.

The rearrangement links TRBV13 to TRBJ1-1, with D hard to call. The V end was cut by 1 base, the J end by 5 bases, with 8 bases between. Germline-derived CDR1 and CDR2 are PRHDT and FYEKMQ (reference sequence). This CDR3 contains 13 residues. CDR3 nucleotides: TGTGCCAGCAGCTTAGCCCGGGTGACTGAAGCTTTCTTT. Protein product: CASSLARVTEAFF.

V is TRBV29-1 and J is TRBJ2-1, with D perhaps matching TRBD2 (5 bases). The CDR3 totals 12 residues. Trimming cost V 6 bases and J 8 bases, with 14 bases left between them. Per the germline V gene, CDR1 is SQVTM and CDR2 is ANQGSEA. CDR3 loop: CSVLRVGDEQFF. In nucleotides, the CDR3 is TGCAGCGTGTTGCGGGTCGGGGATGAGCAGTTCTTC.

The genes are TRBV10-1 and TRBJ2-3; TRBD1 agrees at 9 bases. Germline V CDR1 and CDR2: WNHNN, SYGVQD (reference sequence). V lost 5 bases and J lost 4; bases outside the gene matches: 7. The CDR3 runs 15 residues. The CDR3 here is CASSLRGQGSDTQYF. The CDR3 bases are TGCGCCAGCAGTTTGAGGGGACAGGGATCAGATACGCAGTATTTT.

The rearrangement joins TRBV5-4 to TRBJ1-1, with TRBD1 matching over 8 bases. With 4 bases clipped from V and 8 bases from J, the junction kept 10 bases outside the gene matches. There are 14 residues in the CDR3. Per the germline V gene, CDR1 is SGHNT and CDR2 is YYREEE (reference sequence). The DNA for the CDR3 is TGTGCCAGCAGCGACCCTCGACAGGGGAGGGAAGCTTTCTTT. Encoded protein: CASSDPRQGREAFF. Supplemented by reference TRBV5-4 and TRBJ1-1, the full variable domain reads ETGVTQSPTHLIKTRGQQVTLRCSSQSGHNTVSWYQQALGQGPQFIFQYYREEENGRGNFPPRFSGLQFPNYSSELNVNALELDDSALYLCASSDPRQGREAFFGQGTRLTVV.

In its sample, this clone was seen once. The chain links TRBV7-2 to TRBJ1-6; D perhaps matches TRBD1 (6 bases). CDR3 size: 14 residues. Trimming removed 2 bases at V and 9 bases at J, with 11 bases between. The germline gives CDR1 SGHTA, CDR2 FQGNSA. The DNA for the CDR3 is TGTGCCAGCAGCTTACCGGTAGGGGGTTCACCCCTCCACTTT. It is translated as CASSLPVGGSPLHF.

This clone was picked up a small number of times. The rearrangement uses TRBV4-3 and TRBJ2-1; 10 bases are a match to TRBD2. V shed 1 base and J 1 base; nucleotides not matched to a gene: 13. This CDR3 has 20 amino acids. The germline V gene encodes CDR1 LGHNA and CDR2 YSLEER. The CDR3 region has the DNA TGCGCCAGCAGCCAAGTTATGGCTAGCGGGAGTCTCTGGTCCTACAATGAGCAGTTCTTC. This sequence encodes CASSQVMASGSLWSYNEQFF.

V gene TRBV5-5 combines with J gene TRBJ2-5; 7 bases line up with TRBD2. The J segment lost 0 bases and the V segment lost 4 bases, leaving 6 bases of the junction unmatched. The CDR3 runs 15 residues. Germline CDR1 and CDR2: SGHKS and YYEKEE (reference sequence). The CDR3 protein is CASSLTGGYQETQYF. CDR3 nucleotide sequence: TGTGCCAGCAGCCTTACGGGGGGATACCAAGAGACCCAGTACTTC.

The chain joins TRBV19 to TRBJ1-1; D is undetermined. V shed 4 bases and J shed 0 bases, with 9 bases lying between them. Germline V CDR1 and CDR2: LNHDA, SQIVND (reference sequence). The CDR3 has 14 residues. CDR3 nucleotides: TGTGCCAGTAGTAAGGCACAGATGAACACTGAAGCTTTCTTT. Its protein product is CASSKAQMNTEAFF. Drawing the rest from reference TRBV19 and TRBJ1-1, the complete variable domain is DGGITQSPKYLFRKEGQNVTLSCEQNLNHDAMYWYRQDPGQGLRLIYYSQIVNDFQKGDIAEGYSVSREKKESFPLTVTSAQKNPTAFYLCASSKAQMNTEAFFGQGTRLTVV.

The chain joins TRBV4-1 to TRBJ2-3; tentative D call: TRBD1 (6 bases). Trimming pared 3 bases from V and 4 bases from J, leaving 14 bases between. CDR1 is MGHRA and CDR2 is YSYEKL in the germline V gene. CDR3 length: 15 residues. CDR3 loop: CASSHLQGMADTQYF. The CDR3 bases are TGCGCCAGCAGCCATCTACAGGGTATGGCAGATACGCAGTATTTT.

This clone was recorded once. The rearrangement links TRBV4-2 to TRBJ1-5, with a tentative D call TRBD1 (5 bases). Trimming stripped 3 bases from V and 4 bases from J, with 16 bases between. The V gene's germline CDR1 is LGHNA and CDR2 YNFKEQ. The CDR3 consists of 16 residues. CDR3 in DNA: TGTGCCAGCAGCCAGGGGGAGGGAGGGTCTAATCAGCCCCAGCATTTT. As protein: CASSQGEGGSNQPQHF.

The chain joins TRBV7-9 to TRBJ1-2; 7 positions match TRBD1. V lost 4 bases and J lost 2; bases outside the gene matches: 7. This CDR3 has 15 residues. The germline V gene encodes CDR1 SEHNR and CDR2 FQNEAQ (reference sequence). The CDR3 sequence: CASSSDRTVNYGYTF. The CDR3 nucleotides read TGTGCCAGCAGCTCGGACAGGACAGTAAACTATGGCTACACCTTC.

The chain combines TRBV7-8 with TRBJ2-1, with 7 bases identical to TRBD2. J gave up 8 bases and V 5 bases, and 15 bases lay outside the gene matches. Germline values: CDR1 SGHVS, CDR2 FQNEAQ. The CDR3 is 16 amino acids. The CDR3 is CASSPSAGYPVDEQFF. CDR3 sequence (DNA): TGTGCCAGCAGCCCCTCAGCGGGATACCCCGTTGATGAGCAGTTCTTC. Full variable domain (missing parts from reference TRBV7-8 and TRBJ2-1): GAGVSQSPRYKVAKRGQDVALRCDPISGHVSLFWYQQALGQGPEFLTYFQNEAQLDKSGLPSDRFFAERPEGSVSTLKIQRTQQEDSAVYLCASSPSAGYPVDEQFFGPGTRLTVL.

V is TRBV15 and J is TRBJ1-4, with 7 bases aligning to TRBD1. CDR1 and CDR2 from the germline V gene are LNHNV and YYDKDF (reference sequence). V trimming: 8 bases; J trimming: 5 bases; junction bases outside the gene matches: 5. The CDR3 totals 13 residues. In DNA form, the CDR3 reads TGTGCCACCGTCAGGGGGTCAAATGAAAAACTGTTTTTT. This gives the protein CATVRGSNEKLFF.

The J gene is TRBJ2-3, the V gene TRBV29-1, with 8 positions matching TRBD2. Germline V gene data show CDR1 as SQVTM and CDR2 as ANQGSEA. V was clipped by 6 bases and J by 14 bases; unmatched bases: 16. The CDR3 is 13 residues long. DNA of the CDR3: TGCAGCGTGTGGAGGGTGGTAGCGGGATTCCCGTATTTT. Translating it yields CSVWRVVAGFPYF.

The V and J genes are TRBV2 and TRBJ2-7, with D uncertain. Germline V gene data show CDR1 as SNHLY and CDR2 as FYNNEI. Trimming pared 2 bases from V and 0 bases from J, leaving 8 bases between. The CDR3 is made up of 14 amino acids. The CDR3: CASSESPSSYEQYF. The CDR3 coding sequence is TGTGCCAGCAGTGAATCCCCTAGCTCCTACGAGCAGTACTTC.